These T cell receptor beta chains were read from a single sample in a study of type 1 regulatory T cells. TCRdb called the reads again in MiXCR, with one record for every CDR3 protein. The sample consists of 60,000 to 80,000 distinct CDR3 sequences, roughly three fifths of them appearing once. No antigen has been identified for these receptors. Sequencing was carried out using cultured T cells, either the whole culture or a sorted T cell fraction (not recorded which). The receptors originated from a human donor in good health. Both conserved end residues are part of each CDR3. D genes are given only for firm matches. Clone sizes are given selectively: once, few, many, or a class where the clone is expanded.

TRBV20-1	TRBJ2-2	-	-	TGCAGTGCTACTCAGGGGAGGTCCGGCGGGGAGCTGTTTTTT	CSATQGRSGGELFF
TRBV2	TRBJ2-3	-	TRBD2	TGTGCCGGGAGACTAGCGGGAGGGCCAGATACGCAGTATTTT	CAGRLAGGPDTQYF
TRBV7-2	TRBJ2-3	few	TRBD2	TGTGCCAGCAGCTTCACCGGGACTACCCGCACAGATACGCAGTATTTT	CASSFTGTTRTDTQYF
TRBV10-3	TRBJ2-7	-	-	TGTGCCATCAGGCCCGGGCTAAGCTACGAGCAGTACTTC	CAIRPGLSYEQYF
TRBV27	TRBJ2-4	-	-	TGTGCCAGCAGTCCACTTCTCAACTTAGGGAAAAACATTCAGTACTTC	CASSPLLNLGKNIQYF
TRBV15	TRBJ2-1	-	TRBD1	TGTGCCACCAGCAGAGATAGGGACAGAAATGCTAACAATGAGCAGTTCTTC	CATSRDRDRNANNEQFF
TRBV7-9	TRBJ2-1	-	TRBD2	TGTGCCAGCAGCCCTTTCCGCTGGCGGGAGGCCAACAATGAGCAGTTCTTC	CASSPFRWREANNEQFF
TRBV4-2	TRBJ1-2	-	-	TGTGCCAGCAGCCTGGAAGGGGGGACCTATGGCTACACCTTC	CASSLEGGTYGYTF
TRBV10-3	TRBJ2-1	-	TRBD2	TGTGCCATCAGTCCCGGGACTAGCGGGTCCGCGCCCCGTTACAATGAGCAGTTCTTC	CAISPGTSGSAPRYNEQFF
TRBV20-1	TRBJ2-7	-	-	TGCAGTGCTCCCTCCGGGGGCTACCCCTACGAGCAGTACTTC	CSAPSGGYPYEQYF
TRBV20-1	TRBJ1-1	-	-	TGCAGTGCTCTTACTTGGGACACTGAAGCTTTCTTT	CSALTWDTEAFF
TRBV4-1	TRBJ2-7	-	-	TGCGCCAGCAGCCAAGTCCTAGCGCGTGACGAGCAGTACTTC	CASSQVLARDEQYF
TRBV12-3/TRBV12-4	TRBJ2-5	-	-	TGTGCCAGCACCTTGGGACCCGAACAAGAGACCCAGTACTTC	CASTLGPEQETQYF
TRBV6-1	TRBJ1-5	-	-	TGTGCCAGCACCACGGGACAAAAAAATCAGCCCCAGCATTTT	CASTTGQKNQPQHF
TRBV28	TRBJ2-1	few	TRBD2	TGTGCCAGCAATCTGGGGCTAGCGGGAGGGCGCAATGAGCAGTTCTTC	CASNLGLAGGRNEQFF
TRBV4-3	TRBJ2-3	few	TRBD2	TGCGCCAGCAGTACGGGAGGTAGCGGCACAGATACGCAGTATTTT	CASSTGGSGTDTQYF
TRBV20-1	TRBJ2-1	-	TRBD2	TGCAGTGCTGCTCCCTGGGGGGGGGGAAGCTCCTACAATGAGCAGTTCTTC	CSAAPWGGGSSYNEQFF
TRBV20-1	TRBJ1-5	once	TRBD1	TGCAGTGCTAGTCCCCGGGACAGGGCACCTCTGGGGCCCCCGCATTTT	CSASPRDRAPLGPPHF
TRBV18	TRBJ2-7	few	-	TGTGCCAGCTCACCACCTACTATGCACGAGCAGTACTTC	CASSPPTMHEQYF
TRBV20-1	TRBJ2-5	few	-	TGCAGTGCCAGCCCAGAGACCCAGTACTTC	CSASPETQYF
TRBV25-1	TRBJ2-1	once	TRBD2	TGTGCCAGCAGCCCGACTAGCCGGGTGGGGGAGCAGTTCTTC	CASSPTSRVGEQFF
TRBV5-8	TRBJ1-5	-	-	TGTGCCAGCAGCTTGGCCGCGGGGGTGGGCAATCAGCCCCAGCATTTT	CASSLAAGVGNQPQHF
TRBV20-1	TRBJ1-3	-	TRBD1	TGCAGTGCTCGAGGGGGCGCTGGAAACACCATATATTTT	CSARGGAGNTIYF
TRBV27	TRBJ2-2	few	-	TGTGCCAGCAGTGGGCTGAGAAGGTCCGGGGAGCTGTTTTTT	CASSGLRRSGELFF
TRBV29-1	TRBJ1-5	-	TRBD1	TGCAGCGTTCGACAGGGTTCTAATCAGCCCCAGCATTTT	CSVRQGSNQPQHF
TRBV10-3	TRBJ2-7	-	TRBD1	TGTGCCATCAGTGAGGGACAGGGCTCTGGGGGCGAGCAGTACTTC	CAISEGQGSGGEQYF
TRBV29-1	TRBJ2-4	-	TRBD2	TGCAGCGTTGCTATGGGACTAGCGGGAGCCAAAAACATTCAGTACTTC	CSVAMGLAGAKNIQYF
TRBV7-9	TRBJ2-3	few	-	TGTGCCAGCTACGGGATGCAGATCCGGTATTTT	CASYGMQIRYF
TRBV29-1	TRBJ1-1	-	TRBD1	TGCAGCGCGCGGACAGGGATTACTGAAGCTTTCTTT	CSARTGITEAFF
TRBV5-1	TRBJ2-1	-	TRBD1	TGCGCCAGCCGGGCAGGGGGACAATACAATGAGCAGTTCTTC	CASRAGGQYNEQFF